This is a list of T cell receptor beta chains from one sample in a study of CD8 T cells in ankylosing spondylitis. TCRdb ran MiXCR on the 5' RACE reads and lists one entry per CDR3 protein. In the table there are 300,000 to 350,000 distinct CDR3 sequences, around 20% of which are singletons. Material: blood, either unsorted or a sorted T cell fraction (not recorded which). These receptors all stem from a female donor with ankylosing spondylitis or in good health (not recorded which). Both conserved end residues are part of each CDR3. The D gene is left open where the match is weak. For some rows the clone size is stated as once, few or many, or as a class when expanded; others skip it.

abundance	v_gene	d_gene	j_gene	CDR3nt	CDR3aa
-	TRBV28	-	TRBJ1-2	TGTGCCAGCAGTGTCCCTCCAGGGGCGGTTACCTATGGCTACACCTTC	CASSVPPGAVTYGYTF
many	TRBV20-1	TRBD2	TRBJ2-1	TGCAGTGTTACGGGGGGTGGTATCAATGAGCAGTTCTTC	CSVTGGGINEQFF
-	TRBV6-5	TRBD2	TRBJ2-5	TGTGCCAGCAGTTACGGGGGGGAAAGTGCAGAGACCCAGTACTTC	CASSYGGESAETQYF
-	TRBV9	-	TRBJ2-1	TGTGCCAGCAGCGGGACTCCCTACAATGAGCAGTTCTTC	CASSGTPYNEQFF
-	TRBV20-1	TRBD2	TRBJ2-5	TGCAGTGCTTCGACCGGACTAGAACAAGAGACCCAGTACTTC	CSASTGLEQETQYF
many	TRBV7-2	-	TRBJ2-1	TGTGCCAGCAGCTTTGGGACGAATGAGCAGTTCTTC	CASSFGTNEQFF
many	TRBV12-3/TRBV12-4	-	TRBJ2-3	TGTGCCAGCAGTTTCGGTCTAAGCACGGATACGCAGTATTTT	CASSFGLSTDTQYF
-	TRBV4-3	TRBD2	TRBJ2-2	TGCGCCAGCAGCCAAGAACTAGCGGGAGGATACGGGGAGCTGTTTTTT	CASSQELAGGYGELFF
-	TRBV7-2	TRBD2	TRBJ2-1	TGTGCCAGCAGCTTAGCGGTACTAGCGGGAGACTACAATGAGCAGTTCTTC	CASSLAVLAGDYNEQFF
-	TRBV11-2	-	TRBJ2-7	TGTGCCAGCAGCCAGGAGAGACCTCGCGAGCAGTACTTC	CASSQERPREQYF
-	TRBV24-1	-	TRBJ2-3	TGTGCCACCAGTGATCCGTTAGGCCCCGGTAGAGATACGCAGTATTTT	CATSDPLGPGRDTQYF
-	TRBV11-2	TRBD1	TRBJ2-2	TGTGCCAGCAGCTTAAGACAGGGGTTCACCACCGGGGAGCTGTTTTTT	CASSLRQGFTTGELFF
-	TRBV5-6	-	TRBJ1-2	TGTGCCAGCAGCTTTGCCGGGACGGCTAACTATGGCTACACCTTC	CASSFAGTANYGYTF
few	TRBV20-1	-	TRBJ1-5	TGCAGTGCCAATCAGGGGATTGGCAATCAGCCCCAGCATTTT	CSANQGIGNQPQHF
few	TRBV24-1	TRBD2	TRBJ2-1	TGTGCCACCCCGAAATCGACTAGCGGGGCCAATGAGCAGTTCTTC	CATPKSTSGANEQFF
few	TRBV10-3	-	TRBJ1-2	TGTGCCATCAATAGCGGACCAGCACCTGGCTACACCTTC	CAINSGPAPGYTF
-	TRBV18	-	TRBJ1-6	TGTGCCAGCTCACCAAACCCGGTATTGAATTCACCCCTCCACTTT	CASSPNPVLNSPLHF
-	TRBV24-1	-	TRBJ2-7	TGTGCCACTTCAGCTATGACGGGACCCTACGAGCAGTACTTC	CATSAMTGPYEQYF
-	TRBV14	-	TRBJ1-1	TGTGCCAGCAGCCCCCCTAGGGAGTTTGTTGAAGCTTTCTTT	CASSPPREFVEAFF
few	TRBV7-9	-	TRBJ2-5	TGTGCCAGCAGCTTAATGGCGACTAGAGGTAGCGAGACCCAGTACTTC	CASSLMATRGSETQYF
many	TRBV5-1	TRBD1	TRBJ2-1	TGCGCCAGCTTCCTCTATGGGACAGGGGTCGACAATGAGCAGTTCTTC	CASFLYGTGVDNEQFF
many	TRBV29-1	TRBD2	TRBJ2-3	TGCAGCGTTGAGTCCGGGGGGACAGATACGCAGTATTTT	CSVESGGTDTQYF
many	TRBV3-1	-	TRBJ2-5	TGTGCCAGCAGACAGGAGCAAGAGACCCAGTACTTC	CASRQEQETQYF
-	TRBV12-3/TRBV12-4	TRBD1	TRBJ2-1	TGTGCCAGCAGCCCCCTGGGACAGGGTGGGAATGAGCAGTTCTTC	CASSPLGQGGNEQFF
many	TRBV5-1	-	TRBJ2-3	TGTGCCAGCAGCTTAGTAGCAGATACGCAGTATTTT	CASSLVADTQYF
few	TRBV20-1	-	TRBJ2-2	TGCAGTGCTAGTAGTCAAAACACCGGGGAGCTGTTTTTT	CSASSQNTGELFF
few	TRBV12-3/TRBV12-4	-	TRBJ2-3	TGTGCCAGCACTCTAGGTGGGGGGCTCCGATATGGTACGCAGTATTTT	CASTLGGGLRYGTQYF
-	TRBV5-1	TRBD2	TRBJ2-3	TGCGCCAGCAGCTTGGTGGGGACTAGCGGCACAGATACGCAGTATTTT	CASSLVGTSGTDTQYF
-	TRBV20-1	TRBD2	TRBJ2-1	TGCAGTGCTAGGCGGGGACTAGCGGGTAACGAGCCCGGGTTCTTC	CSARRGLAGNEPGFF
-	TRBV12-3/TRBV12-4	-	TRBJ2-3	TGTGCCAGCAGTTCCAGACAGGGAGGGGGAACCTACACAGATACGCAGTATTTT	CASSSRQGGGTYTDTQYF
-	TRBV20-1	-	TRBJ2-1	TGCAGTGCTCGGCGCGGAGGCAACAATGAGCAGTTCTTC	CSARRGGNNEQFF
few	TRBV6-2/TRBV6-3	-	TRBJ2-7	TGTGCCAGCAGCCGTGGGTCTACCTACGAGCAGTACTTC	CASSRGSTYEQYF
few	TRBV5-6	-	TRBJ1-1	TGTGCCAGCAACATGGGGACAAACACTGAAGCTTTCTTT	CASNMGTNTEAFF
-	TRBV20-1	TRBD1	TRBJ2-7	TGCAGTTCCGGGACAGGGGGCCAAAAGCAGTACTTC	CSSGTGGQKQYF
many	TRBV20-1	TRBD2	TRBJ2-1	TGCAGTGCTAGAGAGCGAACCGGCGGGGGGAGGGCCACCTACAATGAGCAGTTCTTC	CSARERTGGGRATYNEQFF
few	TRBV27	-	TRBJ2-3	TGTGCCAGCAGTTTATCGAGTCCAGATACGCAGTATTTT	CASSLSSPDTQYF
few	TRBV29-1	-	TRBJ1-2	TGCAGCGTTGAGTCAGTGGGGGGCTACACCTTC	CSVESVGGYTF
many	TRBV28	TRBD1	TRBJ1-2	TGTGCCAGCGGTAGACAGGGATATGGCTACACCTTC	CASGRQGYGYTF
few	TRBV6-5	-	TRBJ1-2	TGTGCCAGCAGTTACTCGGGTTACAGCACCTATGGCTACACCTTC	CASSYSGYSTYGYTF
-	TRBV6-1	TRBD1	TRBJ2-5	TGTGCCAGCAGTGGGGGGACAGGGGCTTTCCAAGAGACCCAGTACTTC	CASSGGTGAFQETQYF
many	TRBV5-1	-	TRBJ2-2	TGCGCCAGCAGCTTATTGGGGCATAACACCGGGGAGCTGTTTTTT	CASSLLGHNTGELFF
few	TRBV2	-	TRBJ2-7	TGTGCCAGCAGTGAAGCGCCCTACAGGGTGAGCTCCTACGAGCAGTACTTC	CASSEAPYRVSSYEQYF
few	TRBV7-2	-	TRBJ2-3	TGTGCCAGCAGCCTGTGGGAAAGGGATACGCAGTATTTT	CASSLWERDTQYF
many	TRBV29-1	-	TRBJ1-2	TGCAGCGTCCAAACAGGATATGGCTACACCTTC	CSVQTGYGYTF